This T cell receptor (beta chain) was captured in a study of cytomegalovirus exposure and HLA in healthy donors. In germline, CDR1 is MRHNA, CDR2 SNTAGT. CDR3 length: 14 amino acids. Trimming removed 4 bases from V and 2 bases from J, with 10 bases in between. PCR primers comprised 60 Vbeta and 13 Jbeta primers. Produced via immunoSEQ multiplex PCR; TCRdb's table is partial and in-frame only. This table has 70,000 to 95,000 clones, approximately 60% appearing once. This clone occurred a few times. The chain combines TRBV6-4 with TRBJ2-3, with no clear D. Sequences were obtained from PBMCs. This sequence originates from a woman in her 30s in good health and CMV-seropositive. CDR3 sequence reads: CASSVQALTDTQYF. For the CDR3, the DNA is TGTGCCAGCAGTGTCCAGGCCCTCACAGATACGCAGTATTTT.